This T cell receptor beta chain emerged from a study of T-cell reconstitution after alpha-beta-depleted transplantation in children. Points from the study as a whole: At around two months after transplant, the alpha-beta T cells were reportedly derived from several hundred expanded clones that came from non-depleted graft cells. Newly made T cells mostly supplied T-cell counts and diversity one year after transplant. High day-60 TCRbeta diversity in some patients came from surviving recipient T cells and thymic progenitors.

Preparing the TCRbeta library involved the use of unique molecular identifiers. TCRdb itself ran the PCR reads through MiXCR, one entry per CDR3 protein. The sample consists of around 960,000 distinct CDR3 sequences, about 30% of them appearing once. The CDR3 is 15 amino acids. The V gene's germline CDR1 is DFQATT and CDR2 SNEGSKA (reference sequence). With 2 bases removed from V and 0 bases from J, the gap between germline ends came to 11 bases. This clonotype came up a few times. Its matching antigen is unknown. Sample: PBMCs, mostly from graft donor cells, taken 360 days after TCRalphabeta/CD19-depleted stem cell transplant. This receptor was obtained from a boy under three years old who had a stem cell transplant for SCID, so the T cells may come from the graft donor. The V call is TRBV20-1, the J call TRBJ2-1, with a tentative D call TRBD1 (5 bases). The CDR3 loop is CSARRGVSSYNEQFF. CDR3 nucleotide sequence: TGCAGTGCTAGAAGGGGCGTGAGCTCCTACAATGAGCAGTTCTTC.